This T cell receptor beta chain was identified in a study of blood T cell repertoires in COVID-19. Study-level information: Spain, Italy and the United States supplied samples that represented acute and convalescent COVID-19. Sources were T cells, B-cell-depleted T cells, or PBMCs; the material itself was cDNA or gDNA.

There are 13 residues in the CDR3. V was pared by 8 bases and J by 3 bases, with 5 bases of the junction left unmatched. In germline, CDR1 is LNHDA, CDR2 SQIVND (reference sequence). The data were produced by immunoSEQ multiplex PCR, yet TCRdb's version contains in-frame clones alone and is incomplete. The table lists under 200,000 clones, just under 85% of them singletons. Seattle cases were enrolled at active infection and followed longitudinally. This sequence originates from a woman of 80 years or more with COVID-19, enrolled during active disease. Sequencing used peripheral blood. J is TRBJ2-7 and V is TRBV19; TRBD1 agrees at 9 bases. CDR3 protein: CASDPGQGYEQYF. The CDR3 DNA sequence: TGTGCCAGTGACCCGGGACAGGGCTACGAGCAGTACTTC.